This entry features one TCR beta chain sequence. The antigen is not known. These data are taken from a study of T cells expressing NK-cell markers. The overall study: Sorted CD3+CD56+NKG2C+, CD3+CD56+NKG2C- and CD3+CD56-NKG2C+ T-cell subsets were beta-chain profiled. Seven sequenced donors out of eight were HCMV-seropositive, one seronegative. Findings and limits, study-wide: Four donors showed these clonotypes also leading the CD3+CD56-NKG2C+ fraction.

The CDR3 is made up of 15 amino acids. The germline gives CDR1 MNHNS, CDR2 SASEGT. TCRdb re-called the 5' RACE reads and shows each CDR3 protein once, DNA omitted. The sample table includes 300,000 to 450,000 distinct CDR3 sequences. The chain links TRBV6-1 to TRBJ1-1; the TRBD1 assignment by TCRdb is unverifiable without DNA. The sample was blood T cells: a sorted CD56 or NKG2C T cell subset, CD4+ or CD8+ T cells, or bulk PBMC T cells (not recorded which). This clonotype was sampled from a man aged 18-75 years in good health. CDR3 in amino acids: CASTPKRGKNTEAFF.